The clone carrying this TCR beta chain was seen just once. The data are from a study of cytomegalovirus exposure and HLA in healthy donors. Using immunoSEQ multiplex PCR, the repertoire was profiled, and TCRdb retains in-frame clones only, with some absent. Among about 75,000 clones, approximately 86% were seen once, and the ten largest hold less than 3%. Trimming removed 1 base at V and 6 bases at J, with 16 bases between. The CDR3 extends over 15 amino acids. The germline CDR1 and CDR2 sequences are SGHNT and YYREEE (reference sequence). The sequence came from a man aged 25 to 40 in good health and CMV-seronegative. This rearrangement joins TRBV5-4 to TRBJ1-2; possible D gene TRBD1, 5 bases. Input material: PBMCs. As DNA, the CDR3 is TGTGCCAGCAGCTTGTCCCGACAGTCCGTGAATGGCTACACCTTC. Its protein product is CASSLSRQSVNGYTF.